This T cell receptor (beta chain) was captured in a study of regulatory and conventional T cells in RAG deficiency. Some clones are missing from TCRdb's copy, which holds only in-frame ones; the method was immunoSEQ multiplex PCR. This sample has tens of thousands of clones, with 85% to 90% found just once. Per the germline V gene, CDR1 is SEHNR and CDR2 is FQNEAQ (reference sequence). The CDR3 spans 14 residues. Trimming cost V 3 bases and J 4 bases, with 12 bases left between them. The same sample was also used in a study of regulatory T cells. Per that paper: The PCR used 52 TRBV and 13 TRBJ primers.

The clonotype comes from a human donor in good health. This chain links TRBV7-9 with TRBJ1-1, with unresolved D. Sequenced input: CD8+ T cells sorted from blood. CDR3 sequence: CASSFGLGSTEAFF. CDR3 in DNA: TGTGCCAGCAGCTTTGGATTGGGAAGCACTGAAGCTTTCTTT. Supplemented by reference TRBV7-9 and TRBJ1-1, the full variable domain reads DTGVSQNPRHKITKRGQNVTFRCDPISEHNRLYWYRQTLGQGPEFLTYFQNEAQLEKSRLLSDRFSAERPKGSFSTLEIQRTEQGDSAMYLCASSFGLGSTEAFFGQGTRLTVV.